This T cell receptor beta chain was recorded in a study of blood T cell repertoires in COVID-19. Sequenced by immunoSEQ multiplex PCR; TCRdb stores in-frame clones only, minus some. The sample has roughly 110,000 clones, around 89% seen once. This CDR3 contains 11 residues. From germline, CDR1 is SNHLY and CDR2 FYNNEI. The V gene lost 7 bases and the J gene lost 3 bases, with 7 bases spanning the gap. Sequenced material: peripheral blood. This rearrangement joins TRBV2 to TRBJ2-7; D remains unclear. This TCR was recovered from a man aged 40-49 years with active or convalescent COVID-19. CDR3 in amino acids: CASNFLYEQYF. CDR3 bases: TGTGCCAGCAACTTCCTCTACGAGCAGTACTTC.